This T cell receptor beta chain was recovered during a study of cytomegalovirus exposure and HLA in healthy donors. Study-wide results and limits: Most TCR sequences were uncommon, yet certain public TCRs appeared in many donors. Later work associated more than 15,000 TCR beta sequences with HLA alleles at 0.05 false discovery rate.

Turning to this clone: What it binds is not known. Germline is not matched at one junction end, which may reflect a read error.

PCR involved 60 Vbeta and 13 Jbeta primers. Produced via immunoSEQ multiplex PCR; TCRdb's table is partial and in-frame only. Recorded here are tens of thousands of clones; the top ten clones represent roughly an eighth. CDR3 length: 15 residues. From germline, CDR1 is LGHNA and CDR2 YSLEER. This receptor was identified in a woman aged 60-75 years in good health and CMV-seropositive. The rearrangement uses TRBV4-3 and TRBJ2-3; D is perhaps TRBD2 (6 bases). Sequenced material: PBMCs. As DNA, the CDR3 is TGCGCCAGCAGCCAAGCGGGAGTTAGCACAGATAAGCAGTATTTT. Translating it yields CASSQAGVSTDKQYF.